The T cell receptor (beta chain) under discussion was sequenced for a study of T-cell memory formation after mild COVID-19. TCRdb analysed the 5' RACE reads with MiXCR anew, one entry per CDR3 protein. The table includes just over 350,000 distinct CDR3 sequences, approximately 15% detected once. The receptor comes from a man between 18 and 29 years old who had mild COVID-19 (a few samples of this study predate the infection). Cell type and time point are not known. The sequencing sample was made of PBMCs or a T cell subset sorted from them (not recorded which).

The CDR3 coding sequence is TGTGCCAGCATATCAGGGACAGGGGGTCCTGAGCAGTTCTTC. Translation gives CASISGTGGPEQFF. V is TRBV2 and J is TRBJ2-1, with TRBD1 identical over 11 bases. The length of the CDR3 is 14 residues. Per germline, CDR1 SNHLY and CDR2 FYNNEI. The V segment lost 7 bases and the J segment 9 bases; nucleotides outside the gene matches: 8.